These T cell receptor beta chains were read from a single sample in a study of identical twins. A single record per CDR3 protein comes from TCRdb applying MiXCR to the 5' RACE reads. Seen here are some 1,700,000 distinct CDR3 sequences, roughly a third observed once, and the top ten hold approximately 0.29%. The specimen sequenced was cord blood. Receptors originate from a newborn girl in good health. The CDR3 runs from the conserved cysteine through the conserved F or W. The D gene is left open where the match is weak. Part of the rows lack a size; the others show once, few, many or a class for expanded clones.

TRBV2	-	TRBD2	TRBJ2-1	TGTGCCAGCAGTGAGAGGGGACTAGCGGGAGCGGCGCATGAGCAGTTCTTC	CASSERGLAGAAHEQFF
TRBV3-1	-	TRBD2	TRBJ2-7	TGTGCCAGCAGCGCCCGGACTAGCTCCTACAATGAGCAGTACTTC	CASSARTSSYNEQYF
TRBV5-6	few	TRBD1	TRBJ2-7	TGTGCCAGCAACCCCCAGACAGGGGTAAGCTACGAGCAGTACTTC	CASNPQTGVSYEQYF
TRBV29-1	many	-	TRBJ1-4	TGCAGCGTGTCTCGGGACCCTAATGAAAAACTGTTTTTT	CSVSRDPNEKLFF
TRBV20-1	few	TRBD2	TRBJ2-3	TGCAGTGCCAAAATTAACGAAAAACCCGGGACTAGCGGGAGTCATAGCACAGATACGCAGTATTTT	CSAKINEKPGTSGSHSTDTQYF
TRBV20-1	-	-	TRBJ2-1	TGCAGTGCCGCACCGTACAATGAGCAGTTCTTC	CSAAPYNEQFF
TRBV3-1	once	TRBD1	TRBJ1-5	TGTGCCAGCAGCCGGACAGGGTGGGATCGGCCCCAGCATTTT	CASSRTGWDRPQHF
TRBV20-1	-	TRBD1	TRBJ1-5	TGCAGTGCTAGAGCGAACAGGGGAAGCAATCAGCCCCAGCATTTT	CSARANRGSNQPQHF
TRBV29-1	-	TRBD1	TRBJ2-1	TGCAGCGTTGAGAGGGGGCGCGGGCGCATCTCCTACAATGAGCAGTTCTTC	CSVERGRGRISYNEQFF
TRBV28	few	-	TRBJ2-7	TGTGCCAGCAGTGGTATAGGGAAGTACGAGCAGTACTTC	CASSGIGKYEQYF
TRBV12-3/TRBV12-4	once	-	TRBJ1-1	TGTGCCAGCAGTTTAAACAGGTTCACTGAAGCTTTCTTT	CASSLNRFTEAFF
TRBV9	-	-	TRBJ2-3	TGTGCCAGCACTCGATGGGGGAGCACAGATACGCAGTATTTT	CASTRWGSTDTQYF
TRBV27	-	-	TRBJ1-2	TGTGCCAGCAGTCCCAGACCCCCCCGGGCTGGCTACACCTTC	CASSPRPPRAGYTF
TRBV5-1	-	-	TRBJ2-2	TGCGCCAGCAGCTTTTGCGGGGGCCAAAACACCGGGGAGCTGTTTTTT	CASSFCGGQNTGELFF
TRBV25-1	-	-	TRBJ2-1	TGTGCCAGCAGTGAGAGTATGAGGGATGAGCAGTTCTTC	CASSESMRDEQFF
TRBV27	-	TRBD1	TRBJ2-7	TGTGCCAGCGGTCCAGGGGGCTATAACTACGAGCAGTACTTC	CASGPGGYNYEQYF
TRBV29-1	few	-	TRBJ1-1	TGCAGCGTTAAAGGGGGCACTGAAGCTTTCTTT	CSVKGGTEAFF
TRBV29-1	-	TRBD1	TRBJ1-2	TGCAGCGTGACAGGGGGCGCCTATGACTACACCTTC	CSVTGGAYDYTF
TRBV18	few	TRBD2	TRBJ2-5	TGTGCCAGCTCACCCATTCGAAGAGGACTAGCGGGCCTCCAAGAGACCCAGTACTTC	CASSPIRRGLAGLQETQYF
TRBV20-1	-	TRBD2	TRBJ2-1	TGCAGTGCTAGAATGGCGGGAGGCCCCTACAATGAGCAGTTCTTC	CSARMAGGPYNEQFF
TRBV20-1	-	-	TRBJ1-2	TGCAGTGTGTCCGGGGGGAGAGGCTACACCTTC	CSVSGGRGYTF
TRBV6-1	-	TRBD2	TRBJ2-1	TGTGCCCTTCGTAGCGGGGGGAGGAGGAATGAGCAGTTCTTC	CALRSGGRRNEQFF
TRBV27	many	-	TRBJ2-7	TGTGCCAGCAGCTTATCGTCTGGCGAGCAGTACTTC	CASSLSSGEQYF
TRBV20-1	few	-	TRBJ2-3	TGCAGTGCTAGAGGACTGAGCGCAGATACGCAGTATTTT	CSARGLSADTQYF
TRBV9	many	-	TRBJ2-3	TGTGCCAGCAGCGCAGGGGACTCTTCGAACACAGATACGCAGTATTTT	CASSAGDSSNTDTQYF
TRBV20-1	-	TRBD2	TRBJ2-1	TGCAGTGCTAGGGTTAGCGGGGGGGCGTACAATGAGCAGTTCTTC	CSARVSGGAYNEQFF
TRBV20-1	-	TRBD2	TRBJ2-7	TGCAGTTCGTTAGCGGGAAGTTACGAGCAGTACTTC	CSSLAGSYEQYF
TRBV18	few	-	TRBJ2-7	TGTGCCAGCTCACGCGGACTGGACCTCTACGAGCAGTACTTC	CASSRGLDLYEQYF
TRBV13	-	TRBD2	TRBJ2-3	TGTGCCAGCAGCTTACAGAAAGCGGGAGCGGGAGATACGCAGTATTTT	CASSLQKAGAGDTQYF
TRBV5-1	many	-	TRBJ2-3	TGCGCCAGCAACCCGGACTTCTACACAGATACGCAGTATTTT	CASNPDFYTDTQYF
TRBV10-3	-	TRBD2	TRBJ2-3	TGTGCCATCAGTGAGTCTAGCGGGGGCCTCACAGATACGCAGTATTTT	CAISESSGGLTDTQYF
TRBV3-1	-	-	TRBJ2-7	TGTGCCAGCAGCCAAGAGGCGGTAACCTACAATGAGCAGTACTTC	CASSQEAVTYNEQYF
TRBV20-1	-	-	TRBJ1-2	TGCAGTGCTAGAGATTTAAGCGGTCATAACTATGGCTACACCTTC	CSARDLSGHNYGYTF
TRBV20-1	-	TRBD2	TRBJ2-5	TGCAGTGCTAGAAGGGGACTAGCGGAGACCCAGTACTTC	CSARRGLAETQYF
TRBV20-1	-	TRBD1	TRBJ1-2	TGCAGTGGCGCTTCAGGGGGCTATGGCTACACCTTC	CSGASGGYGYTF
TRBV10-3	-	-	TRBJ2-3	TGTGCCATCCCGCGGCCCCCAGATACGCAGTATTTT	CAIPRPPDTQYF
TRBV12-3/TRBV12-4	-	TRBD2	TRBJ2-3	TGTGCCAGCAGTTCAGCGGGGCGGGGAGATACGCAGTATTTT	CASSSAGRGDTQYF
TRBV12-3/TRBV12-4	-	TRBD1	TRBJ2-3	TGTGCCAGCAGTTCGGTTCCCAGGGGGACGCAGTATTTT	CASSSVPRGTQYF
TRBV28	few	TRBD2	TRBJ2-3	TGTGCCAGCACCCAGGGGGCACTAGCGGGAGTAAAAGATACGCAGTATTTT	CASTQGALAGVKDTQYF
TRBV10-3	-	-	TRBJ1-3	TGTGCCATCAGTGAAGGTCAGGGAAACACCATATATTTT	CAISEGQGNTIYF
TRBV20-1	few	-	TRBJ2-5	TGCAGTGCTAGAGATAGAGGGCTCCCCGGGCAGTACTTC	CSARDRGLPGQYF
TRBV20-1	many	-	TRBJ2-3	TGCAGTGCTAGACCAAGGCGATACTACAGCACAGATACGCAGTATTTT	CSARPRRYYSTDTQYF
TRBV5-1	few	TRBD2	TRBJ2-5	TGCGCCAGCAGCCGACCCGGGACTAGCGGGAGCGGGGAGACCCAGTACTTC	CASSRPGTSGSGETQYF
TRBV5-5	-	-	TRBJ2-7	TGTGCCAGCAGCCCCTCGGGACTTGACCCGCAGTACTTC	CASSPSGLDPQYF